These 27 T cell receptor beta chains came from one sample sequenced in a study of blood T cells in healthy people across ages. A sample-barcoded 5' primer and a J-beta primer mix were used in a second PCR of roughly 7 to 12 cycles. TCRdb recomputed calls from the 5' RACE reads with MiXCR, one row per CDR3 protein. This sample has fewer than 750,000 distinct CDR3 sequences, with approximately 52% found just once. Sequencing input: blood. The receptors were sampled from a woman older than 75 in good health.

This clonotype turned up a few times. In nucleotides, the CDR3 is TGTGCCAGCAGTTTTGCTTGGGGAACCGGGGAGCTGTTTTTT. Translation: CASSFAWGTGELFF. This sequence joins TRBV12-3 or TRBV12-4 and TRBJ2-2, with D hard to call. Between the trimmed V and J ends, which lost 3 bases and 5 bases, there was a span of 10 bases. The CDR3 spans 14 residues.

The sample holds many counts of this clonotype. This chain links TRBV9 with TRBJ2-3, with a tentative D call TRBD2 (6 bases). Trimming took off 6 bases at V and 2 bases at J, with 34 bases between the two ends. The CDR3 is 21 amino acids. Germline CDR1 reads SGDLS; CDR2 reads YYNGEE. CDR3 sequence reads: CASTPWGSSSPGLGTTDTQYF. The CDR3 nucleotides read TGTGCCAGCACCCCGTGGGGCAGCTCATCACCGGGACTTGGGACCACAGATACGCAGTATTTT.

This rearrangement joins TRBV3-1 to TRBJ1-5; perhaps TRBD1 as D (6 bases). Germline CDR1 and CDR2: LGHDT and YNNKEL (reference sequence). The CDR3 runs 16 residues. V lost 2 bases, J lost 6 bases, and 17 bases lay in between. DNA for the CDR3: TGTGCCAGCAGCCAATCACACGCAGGGGCTGGTCAGCCCCAGCATTTT. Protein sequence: CASSQSHAGAGQPQHF.

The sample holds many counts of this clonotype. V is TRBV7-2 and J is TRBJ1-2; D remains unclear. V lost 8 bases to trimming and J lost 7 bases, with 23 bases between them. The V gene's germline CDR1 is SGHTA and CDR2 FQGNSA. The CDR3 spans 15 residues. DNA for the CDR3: TGTGCCAGCTCCCACTTCTTAGTCGGGGATATTGGCTACACCTTC. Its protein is CASSHFLVGDIGYTF.

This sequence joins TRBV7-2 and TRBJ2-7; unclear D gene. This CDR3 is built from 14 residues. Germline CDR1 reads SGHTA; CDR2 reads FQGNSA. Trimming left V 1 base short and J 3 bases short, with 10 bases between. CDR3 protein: CASSLDNGYYEQYF. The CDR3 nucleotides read TGTGCCAGCAGCTTAGATAACGGCTACTACGAGCAGTACTTC.

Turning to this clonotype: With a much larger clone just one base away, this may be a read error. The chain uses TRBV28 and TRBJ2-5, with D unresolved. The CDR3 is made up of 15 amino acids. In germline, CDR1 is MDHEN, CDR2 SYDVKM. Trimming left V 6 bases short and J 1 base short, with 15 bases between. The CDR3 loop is CASSSVSGFQETQYF. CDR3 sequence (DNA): TGTGCCAGCAGCTCGGTTTCCGGATTCCAAGAGACCCAGTACTTC.

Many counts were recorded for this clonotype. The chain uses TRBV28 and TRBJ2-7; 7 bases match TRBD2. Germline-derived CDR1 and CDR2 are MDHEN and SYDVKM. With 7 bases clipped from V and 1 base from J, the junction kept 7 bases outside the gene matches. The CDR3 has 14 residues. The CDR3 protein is CASNGGSMSYEQYF. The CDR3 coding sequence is TGTGCCAGCAACGGCGGGAGTATGTCCTACGAGCAGTACTTC.

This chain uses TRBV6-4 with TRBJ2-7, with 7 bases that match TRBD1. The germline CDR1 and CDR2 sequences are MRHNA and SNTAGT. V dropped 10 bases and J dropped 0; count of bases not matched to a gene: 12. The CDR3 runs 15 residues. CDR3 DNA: TGTGCCATCTTTACCGGGACAGCTAGCTCCTACGAGCAGTACTTC. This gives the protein CAIFTGTASSYEQYF.

The CDR3 here is CASRSEIIAKNIQYF. CDR3 DNA sequence: TGTGCCAGCAGGAGTGAGATCATTGCCAAAAACATTCAGTACTTC. V is TRBV6-2 or TRBV6-3 and J is TRBJ2-4; unclear D gene. Germline-derived CDR1 and CDR2 are MNHEY and SVGEGT. V shed 6 bases and J shed 1 base, with 13 bases lying between them. This CDR3 is 15 amino acids long.

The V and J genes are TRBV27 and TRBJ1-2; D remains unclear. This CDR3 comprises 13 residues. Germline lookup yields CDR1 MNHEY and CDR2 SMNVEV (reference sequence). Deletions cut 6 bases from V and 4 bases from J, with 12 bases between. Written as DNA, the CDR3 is TGTGCCAGCAGACGGTCGACCGGCTATGGCTACACCTTC. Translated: CASRRSTGYGYTF.

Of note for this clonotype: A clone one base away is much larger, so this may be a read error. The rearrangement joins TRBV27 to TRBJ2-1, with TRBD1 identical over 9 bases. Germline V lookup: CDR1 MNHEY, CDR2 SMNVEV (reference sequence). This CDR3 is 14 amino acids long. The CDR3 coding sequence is TGTGCCAGCACGGGACAGGGCATTTACAATGGGCAGTTCTTC. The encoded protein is CASTGQGIYNGQFF.

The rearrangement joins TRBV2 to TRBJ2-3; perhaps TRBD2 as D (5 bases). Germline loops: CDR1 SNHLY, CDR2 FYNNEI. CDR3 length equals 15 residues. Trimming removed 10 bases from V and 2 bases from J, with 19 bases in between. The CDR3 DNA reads TGTGCCACGGATGGGAGCGAACACTCCACAGATACGCAGTATTTT. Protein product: CATDGSEHSTDTQYF. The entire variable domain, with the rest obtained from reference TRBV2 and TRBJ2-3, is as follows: EPEVTQTPSHQVTQMGQEVILRCVPISNHLYFYWYRQILGQKVEFLVSFYNNEISEKSEIFDDQFSVERPDGSNFTLKIRSTKLEDSAMYFCATDGSEHSTDTQYFGPGTRLTVL.

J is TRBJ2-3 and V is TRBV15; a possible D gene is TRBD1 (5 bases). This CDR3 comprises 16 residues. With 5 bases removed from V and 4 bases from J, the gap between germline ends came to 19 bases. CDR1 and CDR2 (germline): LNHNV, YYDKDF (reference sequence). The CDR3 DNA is TGTGCCACCAGCCGTGGGGCAGTAAATTTTCCAGATACGCAGTATTTT. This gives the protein CATSRGAVNFPDTQYF.

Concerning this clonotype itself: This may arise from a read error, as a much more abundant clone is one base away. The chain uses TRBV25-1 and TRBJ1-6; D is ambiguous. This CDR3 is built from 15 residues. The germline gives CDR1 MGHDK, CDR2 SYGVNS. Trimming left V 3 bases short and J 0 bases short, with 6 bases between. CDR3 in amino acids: CASSETSSYNSPLHF. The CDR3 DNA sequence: TGTGCCAGCAGTGAGACGAGCTCCTATAATTCACCCCTCCACTTT.

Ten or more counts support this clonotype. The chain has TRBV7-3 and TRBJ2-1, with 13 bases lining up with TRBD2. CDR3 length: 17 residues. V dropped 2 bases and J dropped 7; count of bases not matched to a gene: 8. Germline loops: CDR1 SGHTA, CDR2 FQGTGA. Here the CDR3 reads CASSLFPRTSGGNEQFF. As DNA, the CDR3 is TGTGCCAGCAGCTTATTTCCCCGGACTAGCGGGGGTAATGAGCAGTTCTTC. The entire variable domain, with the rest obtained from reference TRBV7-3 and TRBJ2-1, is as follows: GAGVSQTPSNKVTEKGKYVELRCDPISGHTALYWYRQSLGQGPEFLIYFQGTGAADDSGLPNDRFFAVRPEGSVSTLKIQRTERGDSAVYLCASSLFPRTSGGNEQFFGPGTRLTVL.

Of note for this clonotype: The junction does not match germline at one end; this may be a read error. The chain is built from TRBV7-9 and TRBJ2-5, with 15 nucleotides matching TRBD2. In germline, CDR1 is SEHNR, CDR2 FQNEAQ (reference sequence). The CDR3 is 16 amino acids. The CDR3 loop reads CTSSSLGTSGGETQYF. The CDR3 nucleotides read TGTACCAGCAGTTCTCTTGGGACTAGCGGGGGGGAGACCCAGTACTTC.

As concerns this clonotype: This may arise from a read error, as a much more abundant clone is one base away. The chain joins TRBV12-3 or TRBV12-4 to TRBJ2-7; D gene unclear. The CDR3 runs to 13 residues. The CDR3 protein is CAGSLGPNYEQYF. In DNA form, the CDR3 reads TGTGCCGGCAGCCTAGGACCGAACTACGAGCAGTACTTC.

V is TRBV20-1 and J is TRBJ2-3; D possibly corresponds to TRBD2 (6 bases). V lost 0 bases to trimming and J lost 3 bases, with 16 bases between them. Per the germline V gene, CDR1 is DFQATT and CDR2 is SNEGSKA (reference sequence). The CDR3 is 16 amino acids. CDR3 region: CSARDPMGLATDTQYF. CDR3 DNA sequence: TGCAGTGCTAGAGATCCGATGGGACTGGCTACAGATACGCAGTATTTT.

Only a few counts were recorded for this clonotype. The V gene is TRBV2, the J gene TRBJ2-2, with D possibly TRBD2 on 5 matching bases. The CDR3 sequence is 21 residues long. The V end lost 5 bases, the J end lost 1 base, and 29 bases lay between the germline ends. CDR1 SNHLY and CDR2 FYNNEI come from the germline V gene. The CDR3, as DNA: TGTGCCAGCAGTCCACGCGGGCTCCATCTATGGGCGGCGGGGAACACCGGGGAGCTGTTTTTT. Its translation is CASSPRGLHLWAAGNTGELFF.

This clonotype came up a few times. The CDR3 is CAWSALTGGSQPQHF. Written as DNA, the CDR3 is TGTGCCTGGAGTGCTCTGACAGGGGGCAGTCAGCCCCAGCATTTT. The rearrangement links TRBV30 to TRBJ1-5; 10 positions agree with TRBD1. The V and J ends lost 1 base and 6 bases, in that order; junction bases with no gene match: 6. This CDR3 comprises 15 residues. Per germline, CDR1 GTSNPN and CDR2 SVGIG (reference sequence).

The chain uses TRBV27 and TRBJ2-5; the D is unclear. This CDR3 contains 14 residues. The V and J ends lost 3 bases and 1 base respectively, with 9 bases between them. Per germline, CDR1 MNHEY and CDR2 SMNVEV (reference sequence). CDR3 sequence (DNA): TGTGCCAGCAGTTTCTGGGGAACCCAAGAGACCCAGTACTTC. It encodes CASSFWGTQETQYF.

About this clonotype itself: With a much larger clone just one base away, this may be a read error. The CDR3 DNA reads as TGCAGCGTTGAAGGCCAGGGGTTAGGCTGCACCTTC. Its translation: CSVEGQGLGCTF. The V gene is TRBV29-1, the J gene TRBJ1-2; D is perhaps TRBD1 (6 bases). Germline values: CDR1 SQVTM, CDR2 ANQGSEA. The CDR3 has 12 residues.

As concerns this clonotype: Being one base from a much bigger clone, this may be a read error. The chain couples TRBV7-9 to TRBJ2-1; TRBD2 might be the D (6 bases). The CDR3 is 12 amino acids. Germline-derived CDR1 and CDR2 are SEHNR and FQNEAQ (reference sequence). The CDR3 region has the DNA TGTGCCGGCAGCTTAGTTGGGGGAGGCCAGTTCTTC. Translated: CAGSLVGGGQFF.

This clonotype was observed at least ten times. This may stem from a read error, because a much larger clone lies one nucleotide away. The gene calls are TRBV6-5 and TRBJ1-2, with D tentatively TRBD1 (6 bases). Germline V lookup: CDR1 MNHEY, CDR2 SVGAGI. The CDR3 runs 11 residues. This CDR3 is CAGSSTGGYTF. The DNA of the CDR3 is TGTGCCGGCAGTTCAACAGGGGGCTACACCTTC.

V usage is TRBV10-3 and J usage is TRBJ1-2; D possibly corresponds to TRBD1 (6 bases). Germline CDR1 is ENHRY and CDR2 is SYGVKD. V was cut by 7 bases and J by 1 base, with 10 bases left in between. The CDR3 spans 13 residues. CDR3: CAITRDNNYGYTF. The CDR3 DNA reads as TGTGCCATCACCCGGGACAATAACTATGGCTACACCTTC.

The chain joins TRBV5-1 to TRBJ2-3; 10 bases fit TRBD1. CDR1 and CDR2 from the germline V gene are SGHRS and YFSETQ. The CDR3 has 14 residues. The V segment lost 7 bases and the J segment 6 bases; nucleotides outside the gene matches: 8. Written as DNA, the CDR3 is TGCGCCAGCCGTTTGGACAGGGGGGTGGATACGCAGTATTTT. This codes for CASRLDRGVDTQYF. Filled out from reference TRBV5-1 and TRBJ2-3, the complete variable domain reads KAGVTQTPRYLIKTRGQQVTLSCSPISGHRSVSWYQQTPGQGLQFLFEYFSETQRNKGNFPGRFSGRQFSNSRSEMNVSTLELGDSALYLCASRLDRGVDTQYFGPGTRLTVL.

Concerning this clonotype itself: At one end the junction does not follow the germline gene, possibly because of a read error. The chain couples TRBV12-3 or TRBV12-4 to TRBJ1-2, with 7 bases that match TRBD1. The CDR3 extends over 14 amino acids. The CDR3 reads CACSPDRQIYGYTF. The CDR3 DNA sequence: TGTGCCTGCAGTCCGGACAGGCAGATTTATGGCTACACCTTC.